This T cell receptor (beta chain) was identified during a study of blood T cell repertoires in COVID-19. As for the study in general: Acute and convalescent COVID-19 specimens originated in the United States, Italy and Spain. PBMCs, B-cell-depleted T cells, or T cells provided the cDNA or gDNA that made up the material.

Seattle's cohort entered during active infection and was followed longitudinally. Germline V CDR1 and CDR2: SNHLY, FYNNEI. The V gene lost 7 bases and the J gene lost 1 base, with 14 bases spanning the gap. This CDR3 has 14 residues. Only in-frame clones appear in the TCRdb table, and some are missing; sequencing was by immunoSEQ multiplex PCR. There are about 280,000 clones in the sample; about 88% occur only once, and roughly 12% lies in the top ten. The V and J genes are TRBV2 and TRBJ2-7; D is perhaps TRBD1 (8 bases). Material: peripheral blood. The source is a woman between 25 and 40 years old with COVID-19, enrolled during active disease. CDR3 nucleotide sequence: TGTGCCAGCAAGAACAGGGGGGGATCCTACGAGCAGTACTTC. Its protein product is CASKNRGGSYEQYF.